The clone carrying this TCR beta chain showed up just a few times. TCRdb re-called the 5' RACE reads with MiXCR, one entry per CDR3 protein. The sample carries 120,000 to 150,000 distinct CDR3 sequences, over 15% recorded once. V lost 0 bases and J lost 0, with 12 bases in between. The CDR3 extends over 17 amino acids. From germline, CDR1 is DFQATT and CDR2 SNEGSKA (reference sequence). This entry belongs to a study of T-cell memory formation after mild COVID-19. The sequence was collected from an adult woman who had mild COVID-19 (a few samples of this study predate the infection). Cell type and time point are not known. The chain joins TRBV20-1 to TRBJ2-6, with TRBD2 as a possible D gene (7 bases). Source material: PBMCs or a T cell subset sorted from them (not recorded which). The CDR3 loop is CSARDPGGSSGANVLTF. CDR3 DNA sequence: TGCAGTGCTAGAGATCCGGGGGGCAGCTCTGGGGCCAACGTCCTGACTTTC.